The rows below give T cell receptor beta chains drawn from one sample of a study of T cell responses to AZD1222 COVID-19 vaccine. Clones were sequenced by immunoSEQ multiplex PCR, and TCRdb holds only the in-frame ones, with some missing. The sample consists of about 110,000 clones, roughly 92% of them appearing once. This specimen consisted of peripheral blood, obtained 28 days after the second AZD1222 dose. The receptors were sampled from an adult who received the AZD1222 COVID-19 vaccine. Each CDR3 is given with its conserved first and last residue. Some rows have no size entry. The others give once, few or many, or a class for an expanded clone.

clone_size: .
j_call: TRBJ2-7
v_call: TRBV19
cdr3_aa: CASSIVRDYEQYF

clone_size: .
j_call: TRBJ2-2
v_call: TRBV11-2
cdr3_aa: CASSTPRTGKWTGELFF

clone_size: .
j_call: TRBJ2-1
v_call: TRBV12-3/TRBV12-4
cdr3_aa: CASSTGQHNEQFF

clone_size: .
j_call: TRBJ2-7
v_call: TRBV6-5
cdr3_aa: CASRPDDREPYEQYF

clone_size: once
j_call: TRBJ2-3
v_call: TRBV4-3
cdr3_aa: CASSQGGTSGTDTQYF

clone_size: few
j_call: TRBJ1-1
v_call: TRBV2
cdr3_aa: CASTLMNTEAFF

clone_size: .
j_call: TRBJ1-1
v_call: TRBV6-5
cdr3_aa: CASRKNTEAFF

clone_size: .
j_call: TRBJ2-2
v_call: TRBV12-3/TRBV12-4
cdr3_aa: CASRTGNTGELFF

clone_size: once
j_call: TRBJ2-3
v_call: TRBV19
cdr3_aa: CASSRGPRTDTQYF

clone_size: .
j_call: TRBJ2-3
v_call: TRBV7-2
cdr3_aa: CASSLVRGQGTQYF

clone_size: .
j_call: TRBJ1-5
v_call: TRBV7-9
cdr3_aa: CASSLRGGIQHF

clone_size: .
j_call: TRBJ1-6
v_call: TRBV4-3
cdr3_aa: CASSQDVGQKTSSYNSPLHF

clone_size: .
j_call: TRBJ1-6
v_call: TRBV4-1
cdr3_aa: CASAYGRSSGPYNSLLHF

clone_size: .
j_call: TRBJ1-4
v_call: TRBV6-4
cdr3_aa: CASSESDRGGKLFF

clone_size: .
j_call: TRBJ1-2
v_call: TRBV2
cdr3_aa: CASSGGVGVQLLGGYTF

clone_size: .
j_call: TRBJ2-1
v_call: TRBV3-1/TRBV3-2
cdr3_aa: CAVTGTSGGRDEQFF

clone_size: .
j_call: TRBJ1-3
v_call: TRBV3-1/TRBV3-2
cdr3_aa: CASSQEPGNTIYF

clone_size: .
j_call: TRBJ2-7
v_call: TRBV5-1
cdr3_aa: CASSLETGQGAGYEQYF

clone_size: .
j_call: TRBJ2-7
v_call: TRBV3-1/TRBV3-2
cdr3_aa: CASSQGTGAYEQYF

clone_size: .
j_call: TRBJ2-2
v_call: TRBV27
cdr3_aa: CASSTGVTGELFF

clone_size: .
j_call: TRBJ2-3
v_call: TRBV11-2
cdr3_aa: CASSPSFRVDTQYF

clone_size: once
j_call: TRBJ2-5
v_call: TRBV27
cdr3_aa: CASSPTTGQVVKETQYF

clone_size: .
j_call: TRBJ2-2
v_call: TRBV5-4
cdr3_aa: CASSFSRNTGELFF

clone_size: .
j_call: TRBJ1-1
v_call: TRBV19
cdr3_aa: CASSINPGPNTEAFF

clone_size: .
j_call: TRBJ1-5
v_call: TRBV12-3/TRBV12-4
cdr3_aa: CASSYGQPQHF

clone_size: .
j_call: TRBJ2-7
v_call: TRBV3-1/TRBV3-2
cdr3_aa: CASSQVNEQYF

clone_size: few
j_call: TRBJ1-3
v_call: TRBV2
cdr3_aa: CASSATNPSGNTIYF

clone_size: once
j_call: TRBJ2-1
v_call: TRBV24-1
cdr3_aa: CATSDPGQGIGNEQFF

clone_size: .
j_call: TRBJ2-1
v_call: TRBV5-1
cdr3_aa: CASSLGGTPYNEQFF

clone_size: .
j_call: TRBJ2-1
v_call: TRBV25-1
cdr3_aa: CASSEGDRVGNEQFF

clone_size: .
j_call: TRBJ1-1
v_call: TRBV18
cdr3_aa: CASSPPSETEAFF

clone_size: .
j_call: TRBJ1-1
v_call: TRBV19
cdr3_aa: CASSRDRRMNTEAFF

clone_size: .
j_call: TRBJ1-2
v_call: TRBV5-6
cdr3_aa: CASSPGTGFYGYTF

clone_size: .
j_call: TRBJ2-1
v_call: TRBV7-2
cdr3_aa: CASSQGWQFF

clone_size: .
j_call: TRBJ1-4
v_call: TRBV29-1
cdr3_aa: CSVAGTGNEKLFF

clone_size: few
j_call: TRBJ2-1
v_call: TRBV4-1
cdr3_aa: CASSQAVKGGLSSYNEQFF

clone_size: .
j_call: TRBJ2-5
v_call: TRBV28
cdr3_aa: CASSSDRTQETQYF

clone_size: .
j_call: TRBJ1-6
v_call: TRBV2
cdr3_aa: CASRPLGTVNSPLHF

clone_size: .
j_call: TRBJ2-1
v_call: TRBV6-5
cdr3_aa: CASSVTGSYNEQFF

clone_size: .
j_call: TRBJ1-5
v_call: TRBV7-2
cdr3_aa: CASSLGQSNQPQHF

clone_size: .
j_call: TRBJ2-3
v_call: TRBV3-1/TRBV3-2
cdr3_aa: CASRRGNTDTQYF

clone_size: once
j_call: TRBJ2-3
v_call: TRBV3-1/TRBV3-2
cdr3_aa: CASSLGDTQYF

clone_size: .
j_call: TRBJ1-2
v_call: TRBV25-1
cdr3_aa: CASSEGGNYGYTF